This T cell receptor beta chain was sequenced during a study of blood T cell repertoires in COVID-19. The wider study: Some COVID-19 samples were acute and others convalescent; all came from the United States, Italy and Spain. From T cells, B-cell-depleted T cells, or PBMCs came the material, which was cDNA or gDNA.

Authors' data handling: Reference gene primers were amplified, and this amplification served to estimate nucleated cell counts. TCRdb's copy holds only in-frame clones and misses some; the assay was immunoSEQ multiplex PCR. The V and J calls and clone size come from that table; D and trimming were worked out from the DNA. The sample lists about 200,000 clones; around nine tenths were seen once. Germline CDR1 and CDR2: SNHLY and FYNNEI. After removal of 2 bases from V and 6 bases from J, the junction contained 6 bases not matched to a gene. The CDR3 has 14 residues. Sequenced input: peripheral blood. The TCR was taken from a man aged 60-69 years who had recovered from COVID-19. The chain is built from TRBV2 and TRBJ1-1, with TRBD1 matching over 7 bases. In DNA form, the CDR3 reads TGTGCCAGCAGTGAAAGCAGGGGGGATGCTGAAGCTTTCTTT. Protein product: CASSESRGDAEAFF.